A selection of T cell receptor beta chains follows, all from one sample in a study of CD8 T cells in Susac syndrome. TCRdb redid the calling of the immunoSEQ multiplex PCR reads with MiXCR, one entry per CDR3 protein. Of 50,000 or so distinct CDR3 sequences listed, more than 85% are singletons. Material: CD8+ T cells from PBMCs. The receptors come from a human donor in good health. Each CDR3 is given with its conserved first and last residue. A D gene is named only where the DNA matches it firmly. Clone size appears in some rows only: once, few, many, or a class for an expanded clone.

size: NA
V: TRBV15
J: TRBJ2-1
D: NA
CDR3: CATSRTGQLFNEQFF
DNA: TGTGCCACCAGCAGGACCGGACAGCTCTTCAATGAGCAGTTCTTC

size: NA
V: TRBV5-6
J: TRBJ2-1
D: NA
CDR3: CASSLGSNEQFF
DNA: TGTGCCAGCAGCTTAGGGTCCAATGAGCAGTTCTTC

size: NA
V: TRBV6-6
J: TRBJ2-1
D: TRBD2
CDR3: CASSLGGRYSNEQFF
DNA: TGTGCCAGCAGTTTGGGCGGGAGGTACTCCAATGAGCAGTTCTTC

size: once
V: TRBV4-1
J: TRBJ1-2
D: NA
CDR3: CASSQDQVAPGYGYTF
DNA: TGCGCCAGCAGCCAAGATCAGGTGGCCCCCGGCTATGGCTACACCTTC

size: NA
V: TRBV7-8
J: TRBJ2-7
D: NA
CDR3: CASSQFFRGSSYEQYF
DNA: TGTGCCAGCAGCCAATTCTTCCGGGGGAGCTCCTACGAGCAGTACTTC

size: NA
V: TRBV2
J: TRBJ2-7
D: NA
CDR3: CAILIRPSKTYEQYF
DNA: TGTGCCATCCTCATCCGACCGTCGAAAACTTACGAGCAGTACTTC

size: NA
V: TRBV6-1
J: TRBJ1-5
D: NA
CDR3: CASSERRVRGNQPQHF
DNA: TGTGCCAGCAGTGAAAGGCGAGTTAGAGGCAATCAGCCCCAGCATTTT

size: NA
V: TRBV7-9
J: TRBJ1-4
D: NA
CDR3: CASSSRNRASNEKLFF
DNA: TGTGCCAGCAGCTCACGGAACAGGGCCTCTAATGAAAAACTGTTTTTT

size: once
V: TRBV15
J: TRBJ2-1
D: TRBD1
CDR3: CATSSRGGGAAYNEQFF
DNA: TGTGCCACCAGCTCCCGAGGGGGCGGAGCCGCCTACAATGAGCAGTTCTTC

size: NA
V: TRBV15
J: TRBJ1-1
D: TRBD1
CDR3: CATSREGGRDTEAFF
DNA: TGTGCCACCAGCAGAGAAGGGGGCAGAGACACTGAAGCTTTCTTT

size: NA
V: TRBV6-1
J: TRBJ2-3
D: TRBD2
CDR3: CASKTSGTRSTDTQYF
DNA: TGTGCCAGCAAAACTAGCGGGACCCGTAGCACAGATACGCAGTATTTT

size: NA
V: TRBV30
J: TRBJ1-5
D: NA
CDR3: CAWSELGSQPQHF
DNA: TGTGCCTGGAGCGAGCTCGGCAGTCAGCCCCAGCATTTT

size: NA
V: TRBV24-1
J: TRBJ2-7
D: NA
CDR3: CATSRSGEQYF
DNA: TGTGCCACCAGTCGCAGCGGCGAGCAGTACTTC

size: NA
V: TRBV3-1
J: TRBJ2-1
D: NA
CDR3: CASSPTGGHEYNEQFF
DNA: TGTGCCAGCAGCCCAACCGGGGGGCACGAGTACAATGAGCAGTTCTTC

size: few
V: TRBV29-1
J: TRBJ2-7
D: NA
CDR3: CSVEEGGSYEQYF
DNA: TGCAGCGTTGAGGAGGGGGGCTCTTACGAGCAGTACTTC

size: once
V: TRBV7-2
J: TRBJ2-7
D: TRBD2
CDR3: CASSLTSGRASEQYF
DNA: TGTGCCAGCAGCTTAACTAGCGGGAGGGCCTCCGAGCAGTACTTC

size: NA
V: TRBV5-1
J: TRBJ2-7
D: NA
CDR3: CASSLEVSSYEQYF
DNA: TGCGCCAGCAGCTTGGAGGTCAGCTCCTACGAGCAGTACTTC

size: NA
V: TRBV5-1
J: TRBJ2-7
D: TRBD1
CDR3: CASSLTDRVVYEQYF
DNA: TGCGCCAGCAGCTTGACGGACAGGGTAGTATACGAGCAGTACTTC

size: NA
V: TRBV27
J: TRBJ2-2
D: NA
CDR3: CASSPATALGPGELFF
DNA: TGTGCCAGCAGTCCGGCGACCGCCCTTGGACCCGGGGAGCTGTTTTTT

size: NA
V: TRBV9
J: TRBJ2-1
D: TRBD2
CDR3: CASSVGGRNEQFF
DNA: TGTGCCAGCAGCGTAGGCGGGAGAAATGAGCAGTTCTTC

size: NA
V: TRBV27
J: TRBJ2-4
D: TRBD1
CDR3: CASSIGTGGASSKNIQYF
DNA: TGTGCCAGCAGTATCGGGACAGGGGGCGCGTCGTCCAAAAACATTCAGTACTTC

size: NA
V: TRBV18
J: TRBJ2-6
D: TRBD1
CDR3: CASSPPPGQASSGANVLTF
DNA: TGTGCCAGCTCACCCCCCCCGGGACAGGCCTCCTCTGGGGCCAACGTCCTGACTTTC

size: NA
V: TRBV9
J: TRBJ2-3
D: NA
CDR3: CASSVGGTTDTQYF
DNA: TGTGCCAGCAGCGTAGGAGGGACCACAGATACGCAGTATTTT

size: once
V: TRBV7-8
J: TRBJ2-7
D: NA
CDR3: CASSLTTYEQYF
DNA: TGTGCCAGCAGCTTAACAACCTACGAGCAGTACTTC

size: once
V: TRBV5-1
J: TRBJ2-1
D: TRBD1
CDR3: CASSWTGYNEQFF
DNA: TGCGCCAGCAGCTGGACAGGCTACAATGAGCAGTTCTTC

size: NA
V: TRBV24-1
J: TRBJ2-7
D: NA
CDR3: CATSDPYEQYF
DNA: TGTGCCACCAGTGATCCCTACGAGCAGTACTTC

size: NA
V: TRBV19
J: TRBJ2-7
D: TRBD2
CDR3: CASSSRLALGEQYF
DNA: TGTGCCAGTAGTTCCAGACTAGCCCTGGGCGAGCAGTACTTC

size: NA
V: TRBV13
J: TRBJ2-7
D: NA
CDR3: CASSSPRAYEQYF
DNA: TGTGCCAGCAGCTCACCCCGTGCCTACGAGCAGTACTTC

size: NA
V: TRBV6-1
J: TRBJ2-5
D: TRBD2
CDR3: CASSFGAGGGETQYF
DNA: TGTGCCAGCAGCTTCGGGGCGGGAGGGGGAGAGACCCAGTACTTC

size: NA
V: TRBV6-6
J: TRBJ2-7
D: NA
CDR3: CASSYSNGTQPNEQYF
DNA: TGTGCCAGCAGTTACTCAAACGGGACTCAACCTAACGAGCAGTACTTC

size: NA
V: TRBV29-1
J: TRBJ2-3
D: TRBD2
CDR3: CSAHLAEVGADTQYF
DNA: TGCAGCGCCCACCTAGCGGAGGTTGGGGCAGATACGCAGTATTTT

size: once
V: TRBV4-1
J: TRBJ2-1
D: TRBD2
CDR3: CASSGWPGGYNEQFF
DNA: TGCGCCAGCAGCGGTTGGCCGGGAGGTTACAATGAGCAGTTCTTC

size: NA
V: TRBV7-9
J: TRBJ1-1
D: NA
CDR3: CASSEGGDTEAFF
DNA: TGTGCCAGCAGCGAAGGGGGAGACACTGAAGCTTTCTTT

size: NA
V: TRBV28
J: TRBJ2-2
D: TRBD1
CDR3: CASGTGTNTGELFF
DNA: TGTGCCAGCGGGACAGGGACGAACACCGGGGAGCTGTTTTTT

size: NA
V: TRBV10-1
J: TRBJ1-5
D: NA
CDR3: CASSANTGRGQPQHF
DNA: TGCGCCAGCAGTGCAAACACAGGGAGGGGTCAGCCCCAGCATTTT

size: NA
V: TRBV11-2
J: TRBJ2-5
D: TRBD2
CDR3: CASSPGTSGDQETQYF
DNA: TGTGCCAGCAGCCCAGGGACTAGCGGAGACCAAGAGACCCAGTACTTC

size: NA
V: TRBV21-1
J: TRBJ2-4
D: NA
CDR3: CASSKRQGVIYIQYF
DNA: TGTGCCAGCAGCAAGAGACAGGGGGTGATATACATTCAGTACTTC

size: NA
V: TRBV5-1
J: TRBJ2-1
D: TRBD2
CDR3: CASSSVRTSGNDEQFF
DNA: TGCGCCAGCAGCTCTGTACGGACTAGCGGGAACGATGAGCAGTTCTTC

size: few
V: TRBV7-9
J: TRBJ2-5
D: TRBD2
CDR3: CASSWGLAPWETQYF
DNA: TGTGCCAGCAGCTGGGGACTAGCCCCGTGGGAGACCCAGTACTTC

size: NA
V: TRBV6-5
J: TRBJ2-3
D: NA
CDR3: CASKGPVAQYF
DNA: TGTGCCAGCAAGGGGCCTGTGGCGCAGTATTTT

size: NA
V: TRBV28
J: TRBJ2-7
D: TRBD1
CDR3: CASSSGTGERREQYF
DNA: TGTGCCAGCAGTTCCGGGACAGGGGAGCGTCGCGAGCAGTACTTC

size: NA
V: TRBV28
J: TRBJ2-2
D: NA
CDR3: CASSFWGDITGELFF
DNA: TGTGCCAGCAGTTTCTGGGGGGATATCACCGGGGAGCTGTTTTTT

size: once
V: TRBV28
J: TRBJ2-3
D: NA
CDR3: CASKGRVRTDTQYF
DNA: TGTGCCAGCAAGGGGCGGGTACGCACAGATACGCAGTATTTT

size: NA
V: TRBV25-1
J: TRBJ2-5
D: TRBD2
CDR3: CASSDPGLAGEETQYF
DNA: TGTGCCAGCAGTGATCCAGGACTAGCGGGAGAAGAGACCCAGTACTTC

size: NA
V: TRBV2
J: TRBJ2-7
D: TRBD2
CDR3: CASKAPSGSREQYF
DNA: TGTGCCAGCAAAGCGCCTAGCGGGAGTCGCGAGCAGTACTTC

size: NA
V: TRBV9
J: TRBJ2-1
D: NA
CDR3: CASSVGETSYNEQFF
DNA: TGTGCCAGCAGCGTTGGCGAAACCTCCTACAATGAGCAGTTCTTC

size: once
V: TRBV13
J: TRBJ1-2
D: NA
CDR3: CASSVRTSYIYGYTF
DNA: TGTGCCAGCAGCGTCCGGACATCCTATATCTATGGCTACACCTTC